A single sample gave rise to the 22 T cell receptor beta chains below, sequenced in a study of T cells in Graves' hyperthyroidism and ophthalmopathy. TCR beta CDR3 regions were amplified from RNA. The HTBI primer set served for first-round RT-PCR of the TCR CDR3. TCRdb recomputed calls from the multiplex PCR reads with MiXCR, one row per CDR3 protein. In the table there are hundreds of thousands of distinct CDR3 sequences, about 14% of which are singletons. Material: blood. The receptor source for this set is a woman aged 18-35 years with Graves' hyperthyroidism.

The CDR3 DNA reads TGCAGCGTTGCTGTCTCCTACAATGAGCAGTTCTTC. It encodes CSVAVSYNEQFF. The chain recombines TRBV29-1 with TRBJ2-1; no clear D gene. The CDR3 is 12 amino acids. V lost 4 bases and J 0 bases, leaving 4 bases between the germline ends. Germline CDR1 and CDR2: SQVTM and ANQGSEA.

In its sample, this clonotype was seen a few times. The V and J genes are TRBV7-6 and TRBJ2-1; TRBD2 aligns across 9 bases. V lost 5 bases and J lost 2; bases outside the gene matches: 4. Looked up from germline, CDR1 is SGHVS and CDR2 is FNYEAQ. There are 15 residues in the CDR3. The chain's CDR3 is CASSRLAEAYNEQFF. DNA for the CDR3: TGTGCCAGCAGCCGACTAGCGGAAGCCTACAATGAGCAGTTCTTC. The full variable domain, its missing parts supplied by reference TRBV7-6 and TRBJ2-1, is GAGVSQSPRYKVTKRGQDVALRCDPISGHVSLYWYRQALGQGPEFLTYFNYEAQQDKSGLPNDRFSAERPEGSISTLTIQRTEQRDSAMYRCASSRLAEAYNEQFFGPGTRLTVL.

This clonotype was seen at least ten times. The genes are TRBV24-1 and TRBJ2-1; maybe TRBD2 (6 bases). Looked up from germline, CDR1 is KGHDR and CDR2 is SFDVKD. The CDR3 runs 13 residues. The V gene lost 5 bases and the J gene lost 9 bases, with 13 bases spanning the gap. CDR3 sequence (DNA): TGTGCCACCAGTGCCGGGAGCACGGGTGAGCAGTTCTTC. Its protein product is CATSAGSTGEQFF.

This clonotype was counted a few times. The chain joins TRBV29-1 to TRBJ2-7, with D possibly TRBD2 on 5 matching bases. CDR1 is SQVTM and CDR2 is ANQGSEA in the germline V gene. Between the trimmed V and J ends, which lost 7 bases and 0 bases, there was a span of 16 bases. There are 14 residues in the CDR3. CDR3 residues: CSAVLDAGSYEQYF. CDR3 DNA: TGCAGCGCCGTACTTGACGCGGGCTCCTACGAGCAGTACTTC.

This clonotype was picked up many times. The CDR3 protein is CASRPTTGAFMTGELFF. CDR3 nucleotide sequence: TGTGCCAGCAGACCAACGACAGGGGCGTTCATGACCGGGGAGCTGTTTTTT. The chain combines TRBV12-3 or TRBV12-4 with TRBJ2-2; 8 nucleotides match TRBD1. CDR3 length: 17 amino acids. J was trimmed by 5 bases and V by 6 bases; bases with no gene match: 14.

This clonotype appeared many times. The gene calls are TRBV3-1 and TRBJ1-4; D gene unclear. CDR3 size: 14 residues. Germline V gives CDR1 LGHDT, CDR2 YNNKEL (reference sequence). Trimming cost V 1 base and J 8 bases, with 11 bases left between them. CDR3 protein: CASSQGWSGEKLFF. DNA for the CDR3: TGTGCCAGCAGCCAAGGGTGGAGTGGGGAAAAACTGTTTTTT.

The gene calls are TRBV5-5 and TRBJ1-1; D uncertain. Germline V gene sequence: CDR1 SGHKS, CDR2 YYEKEE (reference sequence). CDR3 length equals 14 residues. V lost 0 bases, J lost 1 base, and 7 bases lay in between. This CDR3 is CASSLDPSNTEAFF. CDR3 nucleotides: TGTGCCAGCAGCTTGGACCCTTCGAACACTGAAGCTTTCTTT. Together with reference TRBV5-5 and TRBJ1-1, the CDR3 gives the full variable domain: DAGVTQSPTHLIKTRGQQVTLRCSPISGHKSVSWYQQVLGQGPQFIFQYYEKEERGRGNFPDRFSARQFPNYSSELNVNALLLGDSALYLCASSLDPSNTEAFFGQGTRLTVV.

CDR3 nucleotides: TGTGCCAGCTCACCTAATTGGGGGCCCCAAGAGACCCAGTACTTC. Its protein is CASSPNWGPQETQYF. The genes are TRBV18 and TRBJ2-5; TRBD1 is a possible D gene (6 bases). With 3 bases removed from V and 1 base from J, the gap between germline ends came to 12 bases. Germline CDR1 KGHSH, CDR2 LQKENI. The CDR3 is 15 amino acids.

At least ten counts were recorded for this clonotype. This rearrangement joins TRBV20-1 to TRBJ2-3, with D possibly TRBD2 on 6 matching bases. This CDR3 region has 16 residues. The V end was cut by 0 bases, the J end by 1 base, with 14 bases between. Germline CDR1 DFQATT, CDR2 SNEGSKA (reference sequence). CDR3 nucleotide sequence: TGCAGTGCTAGAGAGGGACTGGGGGTCGGCACAGATACGCAGTATTTT. Protein: CSAREGLGVGTDTQYF.

This clonotype showed up many times. The chain employs TRBV20-1 and TRBJ1-6, with no clear D. The V and J ends lost 6 bases and 8 bases respectively, with 11 bases between them. In germline, CDR1 is DFQATT, CDR2 SNEGSKA (reference sequence). This CDR3 is 12 amino acids long. CDR3 protein: CSAMRPDSPLHF. The DNA for the CDR3 is TGCAGTGCCATGAGACCCGATTCACCCCTCCACTTT.

This clonotype was found many times. The DNA of the CDR3 is TGTGCCAGCAGCTTCGGGGCACGCACAGATACGCAGTATTTT. Amino acids: CASSFGARTDTQYF. The chain has TRBV7-9 and TRBJ2-3, with D possibly being TRBD1 or TRBD2 (5 bases each). Germline V lookup: CDR1 SEHNR, CDR2 FQNEAQ (reference sequence). The CDR3 is 14 amino acids. V was cut by 3 bases and J by 1 base, with 8 bases left in between.

This clonotype was counted ten times or more. CDR3 bases: TGCGCCAGCAGCAAAATGACAGGCAACACTGAAGCTTTCTTT. Protein: CASSKMTGNTEAFF. The chain links TRBV5-1 to TRBJ1-1; a weak D match, TRBD1 (6 bases). This CDR3 region has 14 residues. V was clipped by 4 bases and J by 2 bases, with 12 bases between them. Germline loops: CDR1 SGHRS, CDR2 YFSETQ.

This clonotype occurred a few times. The chain is built from TRBV6-1 and TRBJ2-3; D not resolved. The ends were cut back, 7 bases at V and 4 bases at J, with 9 bases in the middle. CDR1 and CDR2 (germline): MNHNS, SASEGT. This CDR3 has 12 residues. Here the CDR3 DNA reads TGTGCCAGCACCCCTCGGGCAGATACGCAGTATTTT. Protein sequence: CASTPRADTQYF.

This clonotype has ten or more counts. This chain connects TRBV27 to TRBJ1-4; tentatively, D is TRBD1 (6 bases). CDR3 length equals 17 residues. Germline-derived CDR1 and CDR2 are MNHEY and SMNVEV (reference sequence). Trimming took 5 bases from V and 3 from J, leaving 19 bases between them. The DNA for the CDR3 is TGTGCCAGCAGTCCGCTAGTGAGGGGGGCTGCTAATGAAAAACTGTTTTTT. Residues: CASSPLVRGAANEKLFF.

This clonotype has a handful of counts. The chain employs TRBV4-1 and TRBJ2-1; D could derive from TRBD1 or TRBD2 (5 bases each). Germline CDR1 and CDR2: MGHRA and YSYEKL. Trimming pared 4 bases from V and 0 bases from J, leaving 10 bases between. The CDR3 runs 15 residues. CDR3 nucleotide sequence: TGCGCCAGCAGCCGCCGGGGCCTCTCCTACAATGAGCAGTTCTTC. This sequence encodes CASSRRGLSYNEQFF.

This clonotype was counted many times. The rearrangement joins TRBV11-2 to TRBJ2-3; D possibly corresponds to TRBD2 (7 bases). Between the trimmed V and J ends, which lost 7 bases and 6 bases, there was a span of 17 bases. The CDR3 has 14 amino acids. From germline, CDR1 is SGHAT and CDR2 FQNNGV. CDR3 loop: CASKKAGARDTQYF. For the CDR3, the DNA is TGTGCCAGCAAAAAGGCGGGGGCTAGGGATACGCAGTATTTT.

On this clonotype itself: The conserved phenylalanine or tryptophan normally closing the CDR3 is absent here, so this likely arose from a read error. This chain joins TRBV6-8 and TRBJ2-7, with 7 bases that match TRBD2. CDR1 MNHGY and CDR2 SAAAGT come from the germline V gene. The CDR3 extends over 14 amino acids. Unmatched junction bases numbered 4, after V lost 2 bases and J lost 3 bases. This CDR3 reads CASSYGGEYYEQYI. Written as DNA, the CDR3 is TGTGCCAGCAGTTACGGGGGGGAATACTACGAGCAGTACATC.

CDR3 sequence (DNA): TGTGCCAGTAGTTTGCAGGGAAATCCCTACGAGCAGTACTTC. Its protein product is CASSLQGNPYEQYF. V gene TRBV19 combines with J gene TRBJ2-7; D might be TRBD1 (5 bases). Trimming cost V 5 bases and J 2 bases, with 13 bases left between them. In germline, CDR1 is LNHDA, CDR2 SQIVND (reference sequence). The CDR3 runs to 14 residues. Together with reference TRBV19 and TRBJ2-7, the CDR3 gives the full variable domain: DGGITQSPKYLFRKEGQNVTLSCEQNLNHDAMYWYRQDPGQGLRLIYYSQIVNDFQKGDIAEGYSVSREKKESFPLTVTSAQKNPTAFYLCASSLQGNPYEQYFGPGTRLTVT.

The chain carries TRBV12-3 or TRBV12-4 and TRBJ1-6; D gene ambiguous. This CDR3 has 15 amino acids. Trimming removed 1 base from V and 6 bases from J, with 10 bases in between. The CDR3 loop is CASSLVSLGNSPLHF. CDR3 bases: TGTGCCAGCAGTTTAGTCAGCCTCGGTAATTCACCCCTCCACTTT.

This clonotype turned up a few times. This chain joins TRBV28 and TRBJ1-3; the D is unclear. The ends were cut back, 6 bases at V and 0 bases at J, with 9 bases in the middle. Per the germline V gene, CDR1 is MDHEN and CDR2 is SYDVKM. The CDR3 totals 14 residues. CDR3 region: CASSRVYSGNTIYF. For the CDR3, the DNA is TGTGCCAGCAGCCGAGTCTACTCTGGAAACACCATATATTTT. Combining the CDR3 with reference TRBV28 and TRBJ1-3 gives the whole variable domain DVKVTQSSRYLVKRTGEKVFLECVQDMDHENMFWYRQDPGLGLRLIYFSYDVKMKEKGDIPEGYSVSREKKERFSLILESASTNQTSMYLCASSRVYSGNTIYFGEGSWLTVV.

This clonotype showed up many times. V usage is TRBV9 and J usage is TRBJ2-7, with 8 bases identical to TRBD2. CDR1 SGDLS and CDR2 YYNGEE come from the germline V gene. The CDR3 is 14 amino acids. The V and J ends lost 2 bases and 4 bases, in that order; junction bases with no gene match: 5. The CDR3 DNA is TGTGCCAGCAGCGTGGCGGGAGGACCTTACGAGCAGTACTTC. Protein: CASSVAGGPYEQYF.

This clonotype was seen more than once but under ten times. The chain links TRBV27 to TRBJ1-5; 9 bases match TRBD1. The CDR3 has 15 residues. Germline V gene sequence: CDR1 MNHEY, CDR2 SMNVEV (reference sequence). V was clipped by 0 bases and J by 9 bases; unmatched bases: 6. The CDR3 reads CASSLSGQGTAPQHF. The CDR3 bases are TGTGCCAGCAGTTTATCGGGACAGGGAACGGCGCCCCAGCATTTT.